Given below is one TCR beta chain in context. Its antigen is not known. The data derive from a study of shared clonotypes between healthy human individuals. General observations from the study: It was expected that sequencing depth would affect clonotype sharing among donors.

CDR3 length: 16 amino acids. Germline V gene data show CDR1 as MDHEN and CDR2 as SYDVKM. V dropped 2 bases and J dropped 2 bases, with 12 bases sitting between them. An assay was performed, and its level was deep. Clones were sequenced by immunoSEQ multiplex PCR, and TCRdb holds only the in-frame ones, with some missing. The sample has around 600,000 clones, around 96% seen once. Naive CD8 cells lacked CD45RO and underwent positive selection for CCR7, leaving out terminally differentiated effector memory CD45RA+ cells. V and J are TRBV28 and TRBJ2-2; no clear D gene. The sample taken for sequencing was naive CD8+ T cells sorted from blood. The origin of this receptor is a woman under 40 in good health. The DNA for the CDR3 is TGTGCCAGCAGTTTAGGCACCGCCTTCAACACCGGGGAGCTGTTTTTT. It translates to CASSLGTAFNTGELFF.